The 10 T cell receptor beta chains below come from one sample, sequenced in a study of blood T cell repertoires in COVID-19. Using immunoSEQ multiplex PCR, the repertoire was profiled, and TCRdb retains in-frame clones only, with some absent. The sample yields approximately 280,000 clones, roughly 91% seen once. The sequenced material came from peripheral blood. The receptors derive from a man aged 35-49 years with acute or convalescent COVID-19.

The chain has TRBV19 and TRBJ1-2, with D maybe TRBD1 (6 bases). V lost 3 bases and J 5 bases, leaving 10 bases between the germline ends. CDR1 and CDR2 from the germline V gene are LNHDA and SQIVND (reference sequence). The CDR3 runs to 13 residues. The CDR3 spells CASSIDRRYGYTF. The CDR3 region has the DNA TGTGCCAGTAGTATTGACAGGAGGTATGGCTACACCTTC. Together with reference TRBV19 and TRBJ1-2, the CDR3 gives the full variable domain: DGGITQSPKYLFRKEGQNVTLSCEQNLNHDAMYWYRQDPGQGLRLIYYSQIVNDFQKGDIAEGYSVSREKKESFPLTVTSAQKNPTAFYLCASSIDRRYGYTFGSGTRLTVV.

The CDR3, as DNA: TGTGCCAGCAGGAACGGACAGCTTGCAACTAATGAAAAACTGTTTTTT. Amino acids: CASRNGQLATNEKLFF. This chain uses TRBV5-5 with TRBJ1-4; D possibly corresponds to TRBD1 (6 bases). The CDR3 totals 16 residues. CDR1 SGHKS and CDR2 YYEKEE come from the germline V gene (reference sequence). The germline V and J ends were trimmed by 5 bases and 0 bases, with 14 bases remaining between them. The full variable domain, its missing parts supplied by reference TRBV5-5 and TRBJ1-4, is DAGVTQSPTHLIKTRGQQVTLRCSPISGHKSVSWYQQVLGQGPQFIFQYYEKEERGRGNFPDRFSARQFPNYSSELNVNALLLGDSALYLCASRNGQLATNEKLFFGSGTQLSVL.

The chain has TRBV5-1 and TRBJ1-3; the match to TRBD1 covers 11 bases. V dropped 3 bases and J dropped 0; count of bases not matched to a gene: 11. Germline loops: CDR1 SGHRS, CDR2 YFSETQ. The CDR3 spans 19 residues. CDR3: CASSSDGTGGLFSGNTIYF. The DNA for the CDR3 is TGCGCCAGCAGCTCGGACGGGACAGGGGGTTTATTCTCTGGAAACACCATATATTTT.

This clone was seen only once. The V and J genes are TRBV7-9 and TRBJ2-3; 10 nucleotides agree with TRBD1. The length of the CDR3 is 16 residues. V shed 5 bases and J 5 bases; nucleotides not matched to a gene: 10. Germline CDR1 is SEHNR and CDR2 is FQNEAQ (reference sequence). This CDR3 is CASSPPGTGDVDTQYF. In DNA form, the CDR3 reads TGTGCCAGCAGCCCTCCCGGGACAGGGGACGTAGATACGCAGTATTTT.

This sequence joins TRBV2 and TRBJ2-1; tentatively, D is TRBD2 (5 bases). CDR1 SNHLY and CDR2 FYNNEI come from the germline V gene. V gave up 6 bases and J gave up 11 bases, with 14 bases separating them. The CDR3 is made up of 12 amino acids. Here the CDR3 reads CASRFYGDKQFF. The CDR3 region has the DNA TGTGCCAGCAGATTCTACGGGGATAAGCAGTTCTTC.

The chain recombines TRBV5-6 with TRBJ2-1; a weak D match, TRBD1 (6 bases). V gave up 5 bases and J gave up 10 bases, with 10 bases separating them. This CDR3 has 11 amino acids. CDR1 is SGHDT and CDR2 is YYEEEE in the germline V gene. CDR3 in DNA: TGTGCCAGCAGGAATACAGGGGAGCAGTTCTTC. Amino acid sequence: CASRNTGEQFF.

CDR3 region: CASRPDMNTEAFF. CDR3 nucleotides: TGCGCCAGCAGGCCGGACATGAACACTGAAGCTTTCTTT. The chain uses TRBV10-1 and TRBJ1-1; the D gene is possibly TRBD1 (5 bases). The V gene's germline CDR1 is WNHNN and CDR2 SYGVQD (reference sequence). V dropped 6 bases and J dropped 0 bases, with 8 bases sitting between them. This CDR3 is built from 13 residues.

The chain recombines TRBV27 with TRBJ2-3; no reliable D call. Germline V gene data show CDR1 as MNHEY and CDR2 as SMNVEV (reference sequence). The CDR3 length is 14 residues. V was clipped by 1 base and J by 4 bases, with 9 bases between them. The CDR3 here is CASSLYASPDTQYF. CDR3 DNA: TGTGCCAGCAGTTTATATGCAAGCCCAGATACGCAGTATTTT.

The chain joins TRBV5-6 to TRBJ1-5; possible D gene TRBD1, 5 bases. Trimming stripped 0 bases from V and 3 bases from J, with 10 bases between. Germline V lookup: CDR1 SGHDT, CDR2 YYEEEE. This CDR3 region has 15 residues. CDR3 region: CASSLVGGNNQPQHF. CDR3 coding DNA: TGTGCCAGCAGCTTGGTGGGGGGGAACAATCAGCCCCAGCATTTT.

The chain couples TRBV12-5 to TRBJ1-3; the D gene is possibly TRBD1 (6 bases). This CDR3 region has 14 residues. V shed 3 bases and J shed 6 bases, with 12 bases lying between them. CDR1 and CDR2 from the germline V gene are LGHNT and FRNRAP. In nucleotides, the CDR3 is TGTGCTAGTGGTTTATCCGGACAGCTAAACACCATATATTTT. This codes for CASGLSGQLNTIYF.